This T cell receptor (beta chain) was captured in a study of tumor and adjacent non-tumor tissue in lung cancer. Study-wide results and caveats: Compared with tumor, normal lung showed significantly lower TCR diversity. Normal lung showed higher cumulative top 100 clone frequency than tumor.

No cell sorting was done before RNA was extracted from the tissue. This clonotype came up a few times. Its target is unknown. A single base separates this from a much larger clone, so it may be a read error. A modified ARM-PCR protocol with three rounds of nested PCR amplified TCRbeta. TCRdb re-called the multiplex PCR reads through MiXCR, storing one row per CDR3 protein. The sample holds about 110,000 distinct CDR3 sequences, around 75% seen once. Trimming took 6 bases from V and 2 from J, leaving 18 bases between them. From germline, CDR1 is DFQATT and CDR2 SNEGSKA (reference sequence). The CDR3 has 15 amino acids.

The V and J genes are TRBV20-1 and TRBJ2-3, with D tentatively TRBD2 (6 bases). This TCR came from an older woman with non-small cell lung cancer. The sample was lung tumor tissue. CDR3 bases: TGCAGTGCCAAGACTAGTCACTATTACACAGATACGCAGTATTTT. Translating gives CSAKTSHYYTDTQYF.